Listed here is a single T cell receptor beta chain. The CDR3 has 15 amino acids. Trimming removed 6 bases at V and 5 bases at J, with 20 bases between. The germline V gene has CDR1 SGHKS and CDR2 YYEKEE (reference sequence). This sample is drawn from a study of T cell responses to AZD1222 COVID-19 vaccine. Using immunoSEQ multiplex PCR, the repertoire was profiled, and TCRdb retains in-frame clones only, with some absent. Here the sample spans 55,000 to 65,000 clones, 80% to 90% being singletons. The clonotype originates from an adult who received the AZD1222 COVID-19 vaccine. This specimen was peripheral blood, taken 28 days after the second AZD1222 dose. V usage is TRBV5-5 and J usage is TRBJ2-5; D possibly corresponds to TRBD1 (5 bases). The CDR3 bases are TGTGCCAGCACCATATCGAACCAGGGTGGCGAGACCCAGTACTTC. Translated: CASTISNQGGETQYF.